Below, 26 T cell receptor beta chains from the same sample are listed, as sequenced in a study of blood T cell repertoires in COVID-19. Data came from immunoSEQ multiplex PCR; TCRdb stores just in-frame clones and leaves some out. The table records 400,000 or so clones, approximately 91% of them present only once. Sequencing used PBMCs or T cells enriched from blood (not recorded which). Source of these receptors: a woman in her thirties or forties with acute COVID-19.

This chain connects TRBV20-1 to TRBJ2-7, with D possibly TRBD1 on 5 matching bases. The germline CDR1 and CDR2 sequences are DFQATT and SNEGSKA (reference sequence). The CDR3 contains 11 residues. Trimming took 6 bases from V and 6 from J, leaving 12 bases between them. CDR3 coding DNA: TGCAGTGCCAGCAGGGCCAGCGAGCAGTACTTC. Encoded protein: CSASRASEQYF.

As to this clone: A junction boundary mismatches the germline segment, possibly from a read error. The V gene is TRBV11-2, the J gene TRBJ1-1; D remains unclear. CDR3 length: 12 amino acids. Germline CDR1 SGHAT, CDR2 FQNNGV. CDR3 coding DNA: TGTGTCAGCAGCCCCCTCCACACTGAAGCTTTCTTT. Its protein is CVSSPLHTEAFF.

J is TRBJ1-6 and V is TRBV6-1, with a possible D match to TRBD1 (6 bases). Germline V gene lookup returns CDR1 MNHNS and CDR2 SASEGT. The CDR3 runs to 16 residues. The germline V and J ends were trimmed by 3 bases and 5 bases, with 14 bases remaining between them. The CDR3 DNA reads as TGTGCCAGCAGTGATCCCCAACAGGGTGATAATTCACCCCTCCACTTT. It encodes CASSDPQQGDNSPLHF.

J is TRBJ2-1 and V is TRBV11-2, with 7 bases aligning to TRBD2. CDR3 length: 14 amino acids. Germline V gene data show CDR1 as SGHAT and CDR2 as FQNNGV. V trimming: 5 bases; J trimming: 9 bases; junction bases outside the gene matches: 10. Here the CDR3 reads CASSPVPGRGEQFF. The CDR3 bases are TGTGCCAGCAGCCCCGTCCCAGGGAGGGGTGAGCAGTTCTTC.

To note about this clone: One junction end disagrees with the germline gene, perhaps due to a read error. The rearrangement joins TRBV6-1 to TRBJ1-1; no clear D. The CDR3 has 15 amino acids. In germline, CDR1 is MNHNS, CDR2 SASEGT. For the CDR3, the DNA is TGTGCCAGCTGTGACGAGGGTAAAGGGCGCGCGGAAGCTTTCTTT. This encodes CASCDEGKGRAEAFF.

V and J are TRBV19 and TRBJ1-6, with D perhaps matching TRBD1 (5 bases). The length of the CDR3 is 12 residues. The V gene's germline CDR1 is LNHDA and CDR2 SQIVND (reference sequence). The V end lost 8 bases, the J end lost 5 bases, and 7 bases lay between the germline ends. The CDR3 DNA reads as TGTGCCAGTGGACAAGATAATTCACCCCTCCACTTT. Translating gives CASGQDNSPLHF.

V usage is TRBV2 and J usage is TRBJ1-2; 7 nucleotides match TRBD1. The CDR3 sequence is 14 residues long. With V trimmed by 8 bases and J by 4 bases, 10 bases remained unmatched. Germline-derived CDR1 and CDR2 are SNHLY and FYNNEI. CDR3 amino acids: CASRRQGGGYGYTF. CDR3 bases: TGTGCCAGCCGCCGACAGGGAGGCGGCTATGGCTACACCTTC.

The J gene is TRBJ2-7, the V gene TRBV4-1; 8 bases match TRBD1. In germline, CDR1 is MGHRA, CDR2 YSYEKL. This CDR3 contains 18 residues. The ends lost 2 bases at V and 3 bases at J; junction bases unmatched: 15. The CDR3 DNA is TGCGCCAGCAGCCAACTTTGGGTCGCTGGGACAGGTAACTACGAGCAGTACTTC. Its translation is CASSQLWVAGTGNYEQYF.

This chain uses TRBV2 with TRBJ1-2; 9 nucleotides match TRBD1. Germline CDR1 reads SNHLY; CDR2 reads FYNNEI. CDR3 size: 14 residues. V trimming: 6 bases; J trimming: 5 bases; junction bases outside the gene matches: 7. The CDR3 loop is CASRARTGEYGYTF. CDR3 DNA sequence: TGTGCCAGCAGGGCCAGGACAGGGGAATATGGCTACACCTTC. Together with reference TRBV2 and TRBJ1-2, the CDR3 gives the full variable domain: EPEVTQTPSHQVTQMGQEVILRCVPISNHLYFYWYRQILGQKVEFLVSFYNNEISEKSEIFDDQFSVERPDGSNFTLKIRSTKLEDSAMYFCASRARTGEYGYTFGSGTRLTVV.

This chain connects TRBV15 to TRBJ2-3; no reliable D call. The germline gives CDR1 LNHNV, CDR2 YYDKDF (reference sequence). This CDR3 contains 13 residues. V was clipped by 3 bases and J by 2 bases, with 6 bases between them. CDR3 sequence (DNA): TGTGCCACCAGCAGGAGAATCACAGATACGCAGTATTTT. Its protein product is CATSRRITDTQYF.

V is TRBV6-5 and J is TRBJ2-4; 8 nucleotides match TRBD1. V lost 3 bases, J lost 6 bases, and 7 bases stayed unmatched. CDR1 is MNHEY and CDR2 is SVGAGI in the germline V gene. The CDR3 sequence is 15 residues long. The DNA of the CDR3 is TGTGCCAGCAGTTATCCTGACAGGGGAACAAACATTCAGTACTTC. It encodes CASSYPDRGTNIQYF.

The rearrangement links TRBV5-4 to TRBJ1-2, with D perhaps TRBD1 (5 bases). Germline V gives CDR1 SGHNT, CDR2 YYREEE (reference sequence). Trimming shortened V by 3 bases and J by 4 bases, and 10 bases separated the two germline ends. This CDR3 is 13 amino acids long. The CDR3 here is CASSYQGSYGYTF. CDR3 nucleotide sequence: TGTGCCAGCAGCTATCAGGGCTCCTATGGCTACACCTTC.

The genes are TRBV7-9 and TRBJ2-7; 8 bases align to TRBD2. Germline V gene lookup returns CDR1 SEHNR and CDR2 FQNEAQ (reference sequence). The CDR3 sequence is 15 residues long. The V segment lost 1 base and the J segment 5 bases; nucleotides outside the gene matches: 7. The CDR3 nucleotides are TGTGCCAGCAGCTTAGTTGGCGGGGGGTTCAACGAGCAGTACTTC. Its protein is CASSLVGGGFNEQYF.

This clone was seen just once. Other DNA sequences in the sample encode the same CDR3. CDR3 sequence: CASSSSSYEQYF. CDR3 nucleotide sequence: TGTGCCAGCAGCTCGAGCTCCTACGAGCAGTACTTC. The chain uses TRBV7-9 and TRBJ2-7; D is uncertain. Germline CDR1 is SEHNR and CDR2 is FQNEAQ (reference sequence). The CDR3 covers 12 residues. The V end lost 4 bases, the J end lost 0 bases, and 4 bases lay between the germline ends.

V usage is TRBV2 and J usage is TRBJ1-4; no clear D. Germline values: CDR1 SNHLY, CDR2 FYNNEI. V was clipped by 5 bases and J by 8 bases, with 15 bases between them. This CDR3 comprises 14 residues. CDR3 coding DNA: TGTGCCAGCAGTTCGGTCCGCGAGGCCGAAAAACTGTTTTTT. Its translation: CASSSVREAEKLFF.

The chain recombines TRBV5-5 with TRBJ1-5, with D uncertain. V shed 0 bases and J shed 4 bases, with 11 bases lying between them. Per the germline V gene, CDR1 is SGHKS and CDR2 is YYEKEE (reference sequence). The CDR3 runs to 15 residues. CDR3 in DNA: TGTGCCAGCAGCTTGGCGGAGGGCGGAAATCAGCCCCAGCATTTT. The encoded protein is CASSLAEGGNQPQHF.

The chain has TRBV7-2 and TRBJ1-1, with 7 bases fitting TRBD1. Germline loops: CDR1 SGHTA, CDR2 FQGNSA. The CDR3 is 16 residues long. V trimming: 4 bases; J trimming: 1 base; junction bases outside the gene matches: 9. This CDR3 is CASSWGTVTRNTEAFF. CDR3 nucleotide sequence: TGTGCCAGCAGCTGGGGGACAGTTACGCGGAACACTGAAGCTTTCTTT.

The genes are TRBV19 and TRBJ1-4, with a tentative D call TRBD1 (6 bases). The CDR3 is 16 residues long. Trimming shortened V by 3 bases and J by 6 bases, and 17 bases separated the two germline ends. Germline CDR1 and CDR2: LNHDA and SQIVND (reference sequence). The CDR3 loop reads CASSISPRGGDEKLFF. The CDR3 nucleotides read TGTGCCAGTAGTATTTCCCCCAGGGGAGGGGATGAAAAACTGTTTTTT.

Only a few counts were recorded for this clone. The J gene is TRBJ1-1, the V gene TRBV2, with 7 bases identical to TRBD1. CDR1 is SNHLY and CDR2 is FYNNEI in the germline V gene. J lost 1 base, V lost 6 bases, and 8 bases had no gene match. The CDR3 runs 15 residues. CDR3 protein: CASSSQQGTNTEAFF. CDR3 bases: TGTGCCAGCAGCTCCCAACAGGGGACGAACACTGAAGCTTTCTTT.

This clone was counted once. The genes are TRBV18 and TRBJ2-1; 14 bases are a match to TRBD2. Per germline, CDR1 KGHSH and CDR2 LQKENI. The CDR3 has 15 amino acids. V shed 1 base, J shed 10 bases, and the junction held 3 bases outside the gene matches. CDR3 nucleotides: TGTGCCAGCTCACCACGGACTAGCGGGGGGCGGGAGCAGTTCTTC. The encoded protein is CASSPRTSGGREQFF.

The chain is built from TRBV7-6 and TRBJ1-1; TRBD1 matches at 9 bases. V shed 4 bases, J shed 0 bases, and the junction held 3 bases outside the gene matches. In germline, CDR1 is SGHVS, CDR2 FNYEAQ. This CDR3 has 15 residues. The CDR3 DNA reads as TGTGCCAGCAGCTCTTGGACAGGGGTGAACACTGAAGCTTTCTTT. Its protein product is CASSSWTGVNTEAFF.

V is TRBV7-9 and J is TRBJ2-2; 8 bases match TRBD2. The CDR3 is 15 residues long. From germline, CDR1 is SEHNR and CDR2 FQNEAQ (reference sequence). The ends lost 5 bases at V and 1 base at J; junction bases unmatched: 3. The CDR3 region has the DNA TGTGCCAGCAGCCCCAGCGGGAGGAACACCGGGGAGCTGTTTTTT. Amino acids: CASSPSGRNTGELFF.

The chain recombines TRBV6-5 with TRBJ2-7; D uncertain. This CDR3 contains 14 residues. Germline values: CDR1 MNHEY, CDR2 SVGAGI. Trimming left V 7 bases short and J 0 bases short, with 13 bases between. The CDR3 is CASIRSRFSYEQYF. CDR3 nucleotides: TGTGCCAGCATACGTTCGAGGTTCTCCTACGAGCAGTACTTC.

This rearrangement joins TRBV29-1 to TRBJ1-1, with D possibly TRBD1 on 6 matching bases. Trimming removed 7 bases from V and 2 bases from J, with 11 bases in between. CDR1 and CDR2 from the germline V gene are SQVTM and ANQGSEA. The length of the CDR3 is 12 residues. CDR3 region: CSEGQPNTEAFF. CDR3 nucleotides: TGCAGCGAAGGACAGCCAAACACTGAAGCTTTCTTT.

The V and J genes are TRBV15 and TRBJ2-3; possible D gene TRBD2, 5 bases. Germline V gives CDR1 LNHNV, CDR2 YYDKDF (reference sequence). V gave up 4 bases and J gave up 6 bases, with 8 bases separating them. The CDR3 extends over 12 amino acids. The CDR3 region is CATSKGLDTQYF. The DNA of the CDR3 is TGTGCCACCAGCAAAGGACTGGATACGCAGTATTTT.

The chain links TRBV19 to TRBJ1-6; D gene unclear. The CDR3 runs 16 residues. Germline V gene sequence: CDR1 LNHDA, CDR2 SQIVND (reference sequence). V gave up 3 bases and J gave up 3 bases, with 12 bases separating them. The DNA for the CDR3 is TGTGCCAGTAGTATCGGAGGGAATTACTATAATTCACCCCTCCACTTT. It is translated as CASSIGGNYYNSPLHF.